This TCR beta chain was captured by sequencing in a study of beta chain features in type 1 diabetes. Study-level information: Cell yields, age and gender were similar between patients and healthy donors. Study-wide results and limits: Insertion counts at VDJ junctions were lower in type 1 diabetes patients, who also showed more deletions there.

Trimming removed 1 base from V and 2 bases from J; junction bases left unmatched: 7. This CDR3 region has 16 residues. In germline, CDR1 is KGHSH, CDR2 LQKENI. This clone came up a few times. The antigen is undetermined. The isolated RNA, all of it, was reverse transcribed, so expressed TCRB transcripts were what got sequenced. Profiling relied on immunoSEQ multiplex PCR, and the TCRdb table lists in-frame clones only, not all of them. The sample lists roughly 240,000 clones, less than 15% occurring once. Source material: naive CD4+ T cells from blood. The receptor comes from a woman in her 40s in good health. The chain has TRBV18 and TRBJ1-2; 7 bases line up with TRBD1. This CDR3 is CASSPQGATGNYGYTF. In DNA form, the CDR3 reads TGTGCCAGCTCACCACAGGGGGCAACGGGGAACTATGGCTACACCTTC.